This TCR beta chain was captured in a study of PD-1 blockade in classical Hodgkin lymphoma. Study-level background: Administration of nivolumab to patients was at 3 mg/kg intravenously every 2 weeks.

Brentuximab vedotin exposure varied among the patients, all of whom had relapsed after autologous stem cell transplantation. The study, taken as a whole, reports: A significant rise in TCR diversity by C4D1 was seen for CD4+ but not CD8+ cells. Complete responders matched newly diagnosed patients in baseline diversity.

The protocol was immunoSEQ multiplex PCR, while the TCRdb copy is restricted to in-frame clones and leaves out a portion. The table lists 12,000 to 15,000 clones, about four fifths of them singletons. In the case of this clone: Its antigen remains unknown.

This TCR was sampled from a human donor with classical Hodgkin lymphoma. The sample consisted of peripheral blood mononuclear cells (PBMCs), taken at baseline.

The CDR3 nucleotides read TGTGCCAGCAGTTTCTCCCCGACAGTCTATAATTCACCCCTCCACTTT. Amino acids: CASSFSPTVYNSPLHF. This sequence joins TRBV27 and TRBJ1-6; D possibly corresponds to TRBD1 (5 bases). CDR1 and CDR2 from the germline V gene are MNHEY and SMNVEV (reference sequence). Trimming left V 3 bases short and J 3 bases short, with 12 bases between. The CDR3 sequence is 16 residues long.